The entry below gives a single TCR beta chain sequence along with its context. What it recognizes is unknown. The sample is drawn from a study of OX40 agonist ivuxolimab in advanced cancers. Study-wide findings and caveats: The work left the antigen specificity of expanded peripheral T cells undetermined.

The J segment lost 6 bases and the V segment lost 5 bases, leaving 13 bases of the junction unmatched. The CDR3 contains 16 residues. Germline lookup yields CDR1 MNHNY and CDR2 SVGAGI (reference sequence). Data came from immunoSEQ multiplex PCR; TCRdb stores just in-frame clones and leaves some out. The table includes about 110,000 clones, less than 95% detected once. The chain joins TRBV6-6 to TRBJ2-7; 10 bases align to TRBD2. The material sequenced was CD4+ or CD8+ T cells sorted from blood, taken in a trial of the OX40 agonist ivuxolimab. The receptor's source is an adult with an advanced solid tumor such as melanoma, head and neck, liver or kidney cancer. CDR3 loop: CASSSGTERGGGEQYF. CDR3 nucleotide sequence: TGTGCCAGCAGTAGCGGGACTGAGCGGGGGGGAGGCGAGCAGTACTTC.